The clone carrying this T cell receptor beta chain has a count of ten or more. Single cDNA molecules in the library carried unique molecular identifiers attached during preparation. Per the authors' pipeline: The number of TCRs in each sample had a median of roughly 100,000 and spanned about 23,224 to 690,600. Via MiXCR, TCRdb re-called the RACE reads, giving one row per CDR3 protein. These V and J calls derive from TCRdb rather than the authors' analysis. In the table there are about 90,000 distinct CDR3 sequences, approximately 11% of which are singletons. This CDR3 comprises 14 residues. Germline assignment: CDR1 MNHEY and CDR2 SVGEGT. The J segment lost 5 bases and the V segment lost 6 bases, leaving 9 bases of the junction unmatched. The time point was: patch test 3, about 24 weeks after DPC sensitization. Documented treatment: therapeutic diphenylcyclopropenone sensitization with weekly scalp DPC. Blood collection took place prior to placing each patch test. Blood, whole and unfractionated, served as the source for total RNA extraction.

These data originate in a study of human T cells and chemical hapten exposure. The sample in question was whole blood, obtained in connection with sensitization to the hapten diphenylcyclopropenone (DPC). The V call is TRBV6-2 or TRBV6-3, the J call TRBJ1-1, with TRBD1 matching 7 bases. The TCR originated in a woman aged 30 to 39 with alopecia areata. Some clones in this sample may be carry-over from other donors' samples. The CDR3 nucleotides are TGTGCCAGCAGCTTGACAGGGACCGGAACTGAAGCTTTCTTT. The encoded protein is CASSLTGTGTEAFF.